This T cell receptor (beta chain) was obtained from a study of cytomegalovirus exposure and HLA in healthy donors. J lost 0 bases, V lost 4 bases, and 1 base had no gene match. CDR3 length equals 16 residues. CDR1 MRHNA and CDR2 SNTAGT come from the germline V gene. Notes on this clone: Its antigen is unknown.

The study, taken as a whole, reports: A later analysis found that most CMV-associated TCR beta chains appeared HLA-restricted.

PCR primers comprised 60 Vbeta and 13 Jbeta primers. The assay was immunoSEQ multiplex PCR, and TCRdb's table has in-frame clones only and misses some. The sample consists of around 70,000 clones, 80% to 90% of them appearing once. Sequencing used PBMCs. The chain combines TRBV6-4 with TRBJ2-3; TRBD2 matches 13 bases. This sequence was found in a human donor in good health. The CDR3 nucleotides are TGTGCCAGCAGTGGACTAGCGGGGGGAAGCACAGATACGCAGTATTTT. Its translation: CASSGLAGGSTDTQYF.